This T cell receptor beta chain stems from a study of T cells after yellow fever vaccination. General observations from the study: Re-detected after boosting: most primary clones, about 96% of CD4 and about 85% of CD8. Clonotypes appearing in both CD4 and CD8 compartments existed, and their share was small. Peaking faster, on day 5 versus 15, the secondary response was nonetheless weaker.

TCRdb called the 5' RACE reads again in MiXCR, with one record for every CDR3 protein. Of more than 120,000 distinct CDR3 sequences in the sample, roughly 8% were seen once. This clonotype has at least ten counts. Its antigen remains unknown. The CDR3 spans 14 residues. The germline V and J ends were trimmed by 1 base and 1 base, with 7 bases remaining between them. Germline CDR1 reads SGHTA; CDR2 reads FQGNSA. The chain carries TRBV7-2 and TRBJ1-1, with unresolved D. This clonotype originated in a man aged 30 to 39 who received the YFV17D yellow fever vaccine. The sample consisted of CD4+ T cells sorted from PBMCs, taken 5 days after the yellow fever booster vaccination. CDR3 loop: CASSLGPANTEAFF. The CDR3 nucleotides are TGTGCCAGCAGCTTAGGACCGGCGAACACTGAAGCTTTCTTT. Variable domain in full (rest from reference TRBV7-2 and TRBJ1-1): GAGVSQSPSNKVTEKGKDVELRCDPISGHTALYWYRQSLGQGLEFLIYFQGNSAPDKSGLPSDRFSAERTGGSVSTLTIQRTQQEDSAVYLCASSLGPANTEAFFGQGTRLTVV.